The T cell receptor beta chain under discussion was sequenced for a study of T cells in Graves' hyperthyroidism and ophthalmopathy (dated 2019 in TCRdb). With regard to the full study: Peripheral blood was sampled at the time of initial diagnosis, prior to any treatment. An independent validation cohort of under 20 hyperthyroidism patients and 17 patients who later progressed to ophthalmopathy tested prospective prediction of ophthalmopathy. A discovery cohort of around 98 patients, 43 with Graves' ophthalmopathy and approximately 57 with stable Graves' hyperthyroidism, was used to find distinguishing TCR V-J signatures. After blood sampling, hyperthyroidism patients were treated with methimazole at a starting dose of 30 mg daily, and ophthalmopathy patients were treated with high-dose intravenous methylprednisolone. For training and testing, the approximately 97 patients in the discovery cohort were randomly divided in a 7:3 ratio. The study also compared thyroid tissue and blood T-cell repertoires from several Graves' hyperthyroidism patients. The paper reports TCR Vbeta CDR3 sequencing of fewer than 150 peripheral blood samples: some 44 ophthalmopathy, fewer than 85 hyperthyroidism and some 17 progressor patients. Results the study describes overall, beyond this receptor: In cross-validation, a model built on a 13 V-J signature told ophthalmopathy apart from stable hyperthyroidism with approximately 91% sensitivity and 81% to 82% specificity, and in testing the same model reached 80%/75%. During validation, the model predicted progression to ophthalmopathy a median of approximately 6 months ahead of onset, with around 71% sensitivity and more than 72% specificity. Blood samples also contained most of the expanded thyroid clonotypes (frequency above 0.001), which suggests that blood repertoires may reflect thyroid immune responses. No statistical method was used to set the sample size in advance, and investigators knew the group allocation.

Amplification of TCR beta CDR3 regions was carried out from RNA transcripts. For the first round of RT-PCR on the TCR CDR3, the HTBI primer set was used together with the Qiagen OneStep RT-PCR kit. The libraries were constructed in a second round of multiplex PCR and then size-selected and purified. Paired-end sequencing of the libraries was performed with 100 bp reads on an Illumina HiSeq2000. In the authors' own workflow: Raw data were processed with SOAPnuke, discarding reads with adapters, uncalled bases, mean Phred below 15, or no exact constant-primer or identifier match. High-quality paired reads were merged with COPE v1.2.5, and unique nucleotide sequences were defined as clonotypes. MiTCR v1.1 was used to align clonotypes to the IMGT TRBV, TRBD and TRBJ reference segments. Only V-J combinations with frequency above 0.0001, covering roughly 99% of repertoires, were analysed. A TCS score was defined as the ratio between F50 (clonal expansion) and ExV (chaos), using BLOSUM62-based TCRdist between CDR3 peptides within each V-J. Welch's t-statistics and random forest reduced 500 to 550 V-J features to about 12, which were used in a naive Bayes classifier (R e1071). TCRdb reprocessed the public reads (quality trimming at Q25 with fastp, clone calling with MiXCR) and kept in-frame beta chains. Rows are combined by CDR3 protein, so each entry shows the most common genes and DNA. TCRdb's processing, not the authors', yielded these V and J calls. In this sample the table shows around 250,000 distinct CDR3 sequences, about 15% of which occur a single time. The leading ten clones occupy about 14% of the sample.

CDR1 and CDR2 were assigned from the germline V gene (reference sequence) as LNHDA and SQIVND. V and J are truncated by 4 bases and 4 bases respectively, leaving an intervening sequence of 7 bases. The CDR3 runs 12 residues from the cysteine to the phenylalanine. CDR3 DNA is the only sequence kept; it has 36 bases, read in frame from the first base. Hyperthyroidism patients were aged 18 to 65 years and newly diagnosed, with disease duration of less than 2 months. Patients with uncontrolled infections, other autoimmune diseases, pregnancy or lactation were excluded. Diagnoses were established on the basis of clinical symptoms, serum thyroxine and TRAb, thyroid ultrasound, and orbital computed tomography. For progressor patients, blood was drawn at the first diagnosis of hyperthyroidism, before any ophthalmopathy symptoms had appeared. PBMCs were isolated from more than 9 ml of fresh peripheral blood by Ficoll-Paque density gradient centrifugation. Progressor patients were initially diagnosed with Graves' hyperthyroidism and developed ophthalmopathy during follow-up. Trizol reagent was used to extract total RNA, and RNA quality was then checked on an Agilent 2100 Bioanalyzer.

Comment on this clonotype: This receptor's antigen is unknown. No quality values exist for individual bases; no much larger clone is one base distant.

The specimen was blood. Here the chain combines TRBV19 and TRBJ2-5, with the D gene too uncertain to name. The source is a woman aged 40 to 49 with Graves' hyperthyroidism that later progressed to Graves' ophthalmopathy. The sequence in DNA is TGTGCCAGTAGTAACCCCCCAGAGACCCAGTACTTC. Its coded protein is CASSNPPETQYF.